Following are 10 T cell receptor beta chains from one sample sequenced in a study of cytomegalovirus exposure and HLA in healthy donors. Both 60 Vbeta primers and 13 Jbeta primers went into the PCR. Some clones are missing from TCRdb's copy, which holds only in-frame ones; the method was immunoSEQ multiplex PCR. The sample has approximately 100,000 clones; 65% to 80% are singletons. The specimen was PBMCs. The receptors were gathered from a woman aged 40-49 years in good health and CMV-seronegative.

On this clone: The junction departs from the called germline gene at one end, perhaps through a read error. CDR3 protein: CSSSTTSPSGGTDTQYF. The CDR3 DNA sequence: TGTTCCAGCAGCACGACCTCGCCGAGCGGGGGCACAGATACGCAGTATTTT. V and J are TRBV7-9 and TRBJ2-3; TRBD2 matches at 7 bases. The CDR3 covers 17 residues. Germline V lookup: CDR1 SEHNR, CDR2 FQNEAQ (reference sequence).

In nucleotides, the CDR3 is TGTGCCAGCAGCTTAGACAAACCGGGACAGGGGTCCTACGAGCAGTACTTC. Its translation: CASSLDKPGQGSYEQYF. This chain links TRBV7-3 with TRBJ2-7; TRBD1 matches at 10 bases. V trimming: 2 bases; J trimming: 1 base; junction bases outside the gene matches: 8. The CDR3 runs 17 residues. From germline, CDR1 is SGHTA and CDR2 FQGTGA.

This clone was recorded only once. This rearrangement joins TRBV4-3 to TRBJ2-3; TRBD2 agrees at 7 bases. The trim removed 0 bases at V and 5 bases at J, leaving 2 bases unmatched. The V gene's germline CDR1 is LGHNA and CDR2 YSLEER. The CDR3 runs 14 residues. In DNA, the CDR3 is TGCGCCAGCAGCCAAGAGGGGGAGGGAGATACGCAGTATTTT. This gives the protein CASSQEGEGDTQYF.

This clone was recorded once. V and J are TRBV4-3 and TRBJ2-2, with 8 bases aligning to TRBD1. This CDR3 spans 15 amino acids. The germline V gene encodes CDR1 LGHNA and CDR2 YSLEER. With 6 bases clipped from V and 2 bases from J, the junction kept 5 bases outside the gene matches. The CDR3 DNA reads TGCGCCAGCAGTCACGGACAGGGAAACACCGGGGAGCTGTTTTTT. This sequence encodes CASSHGQGNTGELFF.

This chain joins TRBV5-6 and TRBJ1-4, with TRBD1 matching 8 bases. J was trimmed by 8 bases and V by 5 bases; bases with no gene match: 8. This CDR3 region has 14 residues. Germline values: CDR1 SGHDT, CDR2 YYEEEE. CDR3 coding DNA: TGTGCCAGCAGTTACAGGGGGAACGGGGAAAAACTGTTTTTT. Translation: CASSYRGNGEKLFF.

This rearrangement joins TRBV7-8 to TRBJ2-1; D perhaps matches TRBD2 (6 bases). This CDR3 has 13 residues. The germline CDR1 and CDR2 sequences are SGHVS and FQNEAQ. V lost 1 base and J 6 bases, leaving 7 bases between the germline ends. The CDR3 here is CASSLVGGNEQFF. The CDR3, as DNA: TGTGCCAGCAGCTTAGTGGGAGGCAATGAGCAGTTCTTC.

This clone was observed once. The J gene is TRBJ1-5, the V gene TRBV7-9, with a possible D match to TRBD1 (6 bases). This CDR3 region has 16 residues. CDR1 SEHNR and CDR2 FQNEAQ come from the germline V gene (reference sequence). V gave up 1 base and J gave up 3 bases, with 13 bases separating them. The CDR3 loop is CASSLDGAGANQPQHF. CDR3 DNA: TGTGCCAGCAGCTTAGATGGGGCAGGGGCCAATCAGCCCCAGCATTTT. The entire variable domain, with the rest obtained from reference TRBV7-9 and TRBJ1-5, is as follows: DTGVSQNPRHKITKRGQNVTFRCDPISEHNRLYWYRQTLGQGPEFLTYFQNEAQLEKSRLLSDRFSAERPKGSFSTLEIQRTEQGDSAMYLCASSLDGAGANQPQHFGDGTRLSIL.

The chain combines TRBV28 with TRBJ2-4; TRBD1 might be the D (5 bases). V dropped 9 bases and J dropped 12 bases, with 9 bases sitting between them. CDR1 MDHEN and CDR2 SYDVKM come from the germline V gene. The CDR3 has 9 residues. CDR3 amino acids: CASGDSQYF. For the CDR3, the DNA is TGTGCCAGTGGAGACAGTCAGTACTTC.

V is TRBV10-3 and J is TRBJ2-4, with 8 bases fitting TRBD1. Germline assignment: CDR1 ENHRY and CDR2 SYGVKD. V shed 2 bases, J shed 8 bases, and the junction held 2 bases outside the gene matches. The CDR3 runs 13 residues. CDR3 loop: CAISEGQGDIQYF. CDR3 coding DNA: TGTGCCATCAGTGAGGGACAGGGAGACATTCAGTACTTC.

This chain connects TRBV14 to TRBJ1-4, with 9 bases that match TRBD1. Germline values: CDR1 SGHDN, CDR2 FVKESK. This CDR3 has 17 residues. The V and J ends lost 2 bases and 4 bases, in that order; junction bases with no gene match: 8. The CDR3 loop is CASSQHRGRVFNEKLFF. CDR3 nucleotides: TGTGCCAGCAGCCAACACAGGGGGCGCGTCTTTAATGAAAAACTGTTTTTT.